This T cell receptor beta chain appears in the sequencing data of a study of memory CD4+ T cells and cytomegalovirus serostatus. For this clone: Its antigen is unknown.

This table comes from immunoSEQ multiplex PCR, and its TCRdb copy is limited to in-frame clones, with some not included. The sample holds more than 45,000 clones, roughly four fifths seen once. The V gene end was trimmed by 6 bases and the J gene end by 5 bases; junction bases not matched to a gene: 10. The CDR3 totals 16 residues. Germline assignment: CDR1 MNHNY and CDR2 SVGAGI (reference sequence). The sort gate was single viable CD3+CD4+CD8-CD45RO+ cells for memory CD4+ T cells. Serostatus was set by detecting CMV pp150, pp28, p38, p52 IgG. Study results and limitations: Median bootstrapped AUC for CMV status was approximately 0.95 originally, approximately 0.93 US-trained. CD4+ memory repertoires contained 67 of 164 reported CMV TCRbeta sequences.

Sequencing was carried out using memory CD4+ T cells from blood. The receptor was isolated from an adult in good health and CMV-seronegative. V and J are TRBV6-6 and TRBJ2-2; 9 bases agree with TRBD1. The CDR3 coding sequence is TGTGCCAGCAGCCCCCCGGGACAGGGAAAGACCGGGGAGCTGTTTTTT. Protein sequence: CASSPPGQGKTGELFF.